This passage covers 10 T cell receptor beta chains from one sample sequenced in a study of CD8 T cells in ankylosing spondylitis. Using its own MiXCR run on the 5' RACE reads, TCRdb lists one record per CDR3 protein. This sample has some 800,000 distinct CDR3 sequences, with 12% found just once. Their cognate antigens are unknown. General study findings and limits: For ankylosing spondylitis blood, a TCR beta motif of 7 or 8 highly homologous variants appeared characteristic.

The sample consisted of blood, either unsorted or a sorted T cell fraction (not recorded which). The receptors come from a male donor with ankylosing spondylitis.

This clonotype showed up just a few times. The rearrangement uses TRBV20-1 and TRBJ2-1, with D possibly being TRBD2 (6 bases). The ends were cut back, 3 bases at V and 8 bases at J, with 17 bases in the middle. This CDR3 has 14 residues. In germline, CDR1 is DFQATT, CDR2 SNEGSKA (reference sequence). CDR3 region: CSASGRELIDEQFF. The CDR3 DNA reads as TGCAGTGCTAGTGGCCGGGAGCTAATCGATGAGCAGTTCTTC.

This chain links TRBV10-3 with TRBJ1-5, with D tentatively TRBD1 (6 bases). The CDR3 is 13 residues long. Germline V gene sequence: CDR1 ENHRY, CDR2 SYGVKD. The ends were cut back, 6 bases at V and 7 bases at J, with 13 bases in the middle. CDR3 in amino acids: CAISRDTQQPQHF. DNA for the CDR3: TGTGCCATCAGCCGGGACACTCAACAGCCCCAGCATTTT.

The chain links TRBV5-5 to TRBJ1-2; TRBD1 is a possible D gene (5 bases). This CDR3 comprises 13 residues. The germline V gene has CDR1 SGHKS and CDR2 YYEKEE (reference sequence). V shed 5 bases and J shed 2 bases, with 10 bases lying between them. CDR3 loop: CASSDRFNYGYTF. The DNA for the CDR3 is TGTGCCAGCAGTGACAGATTCAACTATGGCTACACCTTC.

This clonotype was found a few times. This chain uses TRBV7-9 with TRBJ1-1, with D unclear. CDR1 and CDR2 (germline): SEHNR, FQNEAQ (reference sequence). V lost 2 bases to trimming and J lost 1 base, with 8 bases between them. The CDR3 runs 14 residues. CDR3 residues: CASSLKHGNTEAFF. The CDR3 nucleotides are TGTGCCAGCAGCTTAAAACACGGGAACACTGAAGCTTTCTTT.

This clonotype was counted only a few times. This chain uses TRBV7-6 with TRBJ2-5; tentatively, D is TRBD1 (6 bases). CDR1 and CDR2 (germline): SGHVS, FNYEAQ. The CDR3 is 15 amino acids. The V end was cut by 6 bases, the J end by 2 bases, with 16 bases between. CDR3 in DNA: TGTGCCAGCAGAAGTCCGGGACACGGGCAAGAGACCCAGTACTTC. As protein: CASRSPGHGQETQYF.

The CDR3 spells CASSTRFPETQYF. CDR3 DNA sequence: TGTGCCAGCAGTACGCGTTTCCCGGAGACCCAGTACTTC. The J gene is TRBJ2-5, the V gene TRBV6-2 or TRBV6-3; D remains unclear. Germline CDR1 MNHEY, CDR2 SVGEGT. The CDR3 contains 13 residues. The V end lost 5 bases, the J end lost 5 bases, and 12 bases lay between the germline ends.

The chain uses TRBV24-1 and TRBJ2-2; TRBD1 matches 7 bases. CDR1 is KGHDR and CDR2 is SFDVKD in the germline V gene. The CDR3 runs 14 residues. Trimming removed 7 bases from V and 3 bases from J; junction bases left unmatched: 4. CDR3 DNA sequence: TGTGCCACCAGGAGGACAGGAGACACCGGGGAGCTGTTTTTT. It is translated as CATRRTGDTGELFF.

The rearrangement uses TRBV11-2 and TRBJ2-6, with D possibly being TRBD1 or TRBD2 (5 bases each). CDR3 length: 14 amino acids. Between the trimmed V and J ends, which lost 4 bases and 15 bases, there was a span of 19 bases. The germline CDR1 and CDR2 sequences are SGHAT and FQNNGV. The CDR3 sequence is CASSSGPLQEDLTF. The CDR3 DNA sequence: TGTGCCAGCAGCTCGGGACCTCTTCAGGAGGACCTGACTTTC.

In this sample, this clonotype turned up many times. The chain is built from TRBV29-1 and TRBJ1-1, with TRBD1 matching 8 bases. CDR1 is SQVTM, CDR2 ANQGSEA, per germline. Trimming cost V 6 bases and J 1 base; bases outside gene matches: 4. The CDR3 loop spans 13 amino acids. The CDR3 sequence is CSVATGGNTEAFF. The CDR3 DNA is TGCAGCGTCGCCACAGGGGGGAACACTGAAGCTTTCTTT.

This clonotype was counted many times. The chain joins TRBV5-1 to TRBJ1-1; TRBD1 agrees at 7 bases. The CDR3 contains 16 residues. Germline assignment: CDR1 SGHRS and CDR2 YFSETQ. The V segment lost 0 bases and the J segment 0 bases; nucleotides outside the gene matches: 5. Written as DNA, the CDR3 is TGCGCCAGCAGCTTGGAGAAGGGGGCTATGAACACTGAAGCTTTCTTT. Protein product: CASSLEKGAMNTEAFF.